These 5 T cell receptor beta chains came from one sample sequenced in a study of cytomegalovirus exposure and HLA in healthy donors. PCR employed 60 Vbeta and 13 Jbeta primers. Sequencing used immunoSEQ multiplex PCR; TCRdb keeps in-frame clones, though not all of them. The sample has approximately 150,000 clones, around four fifths seen once. The sample taken for sequencing was PBMCs. These receptors came from a male donor in good health and CMV-seronegative.

This chain joins TRBV29-1 and TRBJ2-1; TRBD1 might be the D (5 bases). This CDR3 has 12 amino acids. V lost 4 bases and J lost 5, with 9 bases in between. CDR1 is SQVTM, CDR2 ANQGSEA, per germline. The DNA of the CDR3 is TGCAGCGTTGTATCCAGGGACAATGAGCAGTTCTTC. This sequence encodes CSVVSRDNEQFF.

This chain connects TRBV2 to TRBJ1-1; D remains ambiguous. This CDR3 comprises 12 residues. Trimming cost V 6 bases and J 4 bases, with 9 bases left between them. Germline V CDR1 and CDR2: SNHLY, FYNNEI. The CDR3 region has the DNA TGTGCCAGCAGGGAGAGGGCCACTGAAGCTTTCTTT. This translates into CASRERATEAFF.

The chain recombines TRBV4-1 with TRBJ2-7; 10 positions agree with TRBD2. V lost 4 bases, J lost 3 bases, and 18 bases stayed unmatched. Germline V gene lookup returns CDR1 MGHRA and CDR2 YSYEKL. CDR3 size: 19 residues. Here the CDR3 DNA reads TGCGCCAGCAGCCTAAGTTGGGCTAGCGGGGGCCCCATAAGCTACGAGCAGTACTTC. This translates into CASSLSWASGGPISYEQYF.

The V gene is TRBV27, the J gene TRBJ2-1; 8 bases agree with TRBD2. Germline V gives CDR1 MNHEY, CDR2 SMNVEV (reference sequence). The CDR3 runs 14 residues. V trimming: 5 bases; J trimming: 6 bases; junction bases outside the gene matches: 6. The CDR3 region is CASSTGLASNEQFF. CDR3 DNA sequence: TGTGCCAGCAGTACTGGACTAGCCTCCAATGAGCAGTTCTTC.

The rearrangement uses TRBV5-4 and TRBJ2-7, with unresolved D. Trimming took 0 bases from V and 2 from J, leaving 9 bases between them. The CDR3 loop spans 14 amino acids. Germline V lookup: CDR1 SGHNT, CDR2 YYREEE (reference sequence). The CDR3: CASSLGLIPYEQYF. In nucleotides, the CDR3 is TGTGCCAGCAGCTTGGGGCTGATTCCCTACGAGCAGTACTTC.